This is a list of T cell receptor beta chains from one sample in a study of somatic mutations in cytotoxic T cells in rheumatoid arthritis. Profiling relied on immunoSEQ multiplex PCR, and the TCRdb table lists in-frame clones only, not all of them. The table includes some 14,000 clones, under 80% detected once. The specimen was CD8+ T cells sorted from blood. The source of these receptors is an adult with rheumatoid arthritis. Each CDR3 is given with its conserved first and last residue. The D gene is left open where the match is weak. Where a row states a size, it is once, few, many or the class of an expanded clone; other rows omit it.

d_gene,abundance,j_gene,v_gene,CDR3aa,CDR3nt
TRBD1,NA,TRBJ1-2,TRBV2,CASSPGQGGGKDYGYTF,TGTGCCAGCAGCCCCGGACAGGGGGGGGGTAAGGACTATGGCTACACCTTC
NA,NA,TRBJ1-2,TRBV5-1,CASSFRTERDGYTF,TGCGCCAGCAGCTTCCGGACGGAAAGGGATGGCTACACCTTC
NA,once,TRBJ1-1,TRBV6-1,CASSIQGNTEAFF,TGTGCCAGCAGTATACAGGGGAACACTGAAGCTTTCTTT
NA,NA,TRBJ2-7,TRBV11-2,CASSLDPRDYEQYF,TGTGCCAGCAGCTTAGATCCCCGGGACTACGAGCAGTACTTC
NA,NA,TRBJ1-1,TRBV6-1,CASRAGHFEAEAFF,TGTGCCAGCAGAGCCGGACACTTCGAAGCTGAAGCTTTCTTT
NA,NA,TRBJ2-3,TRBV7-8,CASSLIWDMVTDTQYF,TGTGCCAGCAGCTTAATATGGGACATGGTAACAGATACGCAGTATTTT
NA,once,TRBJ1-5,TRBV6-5,CASSYAPDGPQHF,TGTGCCAGCAGTTACGCCCCGGACGGGCCCCAGCATTTT
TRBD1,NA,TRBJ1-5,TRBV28,CASSLWGTGKYNQPQHF,TGTGCCAGCAGTTTATGGGGGACAGGGAAATACAATCAGCCCCAGCATTTT
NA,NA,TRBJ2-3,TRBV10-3,CAINGGEGTDTQYF,TGTGCCATCAACGGGGGCGAGGGGACAGATACGCAGTATTTT
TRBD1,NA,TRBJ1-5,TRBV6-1,CASSEAMGTASNQPQHF,TGTGCCAGCAGTGAAGCGATGGGGACAGCCAGCAATCAGCCCCAGCATTTT
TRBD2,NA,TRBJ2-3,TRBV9,CASSGGGGRSDTQYF,TGTGCCAGCAGCGGGGGCGGGGGGCGGTCAGATACGCAGTATTTT
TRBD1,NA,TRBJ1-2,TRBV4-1,CASSQDTGDSYGYTF,TGCGCCAGCAGCCAAGATACAGGGGATAGCTATGGCTACACCTTC
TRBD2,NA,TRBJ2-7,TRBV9,CASSVAGSGNEQYF,TGTGCCAGCAGTGTAGCGGGATCAGGGAACGAGCAGTACTTC
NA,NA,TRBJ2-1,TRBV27,CASSLTPYNEQFF,TGTGCCAGCAGTTTGACTCCATACAATGAGCAGTTCTTC
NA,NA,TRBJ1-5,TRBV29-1,CSAGEGFDQPQHF,TGCAGCGCTGGAGAGGGGTTCGATCAGCCCCAGCATTTT
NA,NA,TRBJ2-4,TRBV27,CASRPGSRGIQYF,TGTGCCAGCAGGCCGGGATCGAGGGGCATTCAGTACTTC
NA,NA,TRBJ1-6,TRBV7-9,CASSTTGTSYSPLHF,TGTGCCAGCAGCACGACCGGGACCTCCTATTCACCCCTCCACTTT
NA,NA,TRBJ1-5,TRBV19,CASSTLGGLGSNQPQHF,TGTGCCAGTAGTACCCTCGGAGGCCTCGGCAGCAATCAGCCCCAGCATTTT
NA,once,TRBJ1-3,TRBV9,CASSVGPANSGNTIYF,TGTGCCAGCAGCGTAGGCCCGGCCAACTCTGGAAACACCATATATTTT
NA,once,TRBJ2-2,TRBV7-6,CASSQGQKGDTGELFF,TGTGCCAGCAGCCAAGGACAAAAAGGAGACACCGGGGAGCTGTTTTTT
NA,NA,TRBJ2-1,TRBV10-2,CASSEQVRVNEQFF,TGCGCCAGCAGTGAGCAGGTTAGAGTCAATGAGCAGTTCTTC
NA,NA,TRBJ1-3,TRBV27,CASSSPGNTIYF,TGTGCCAGCAGTTCCCCTGGAAACACCATATATTTT
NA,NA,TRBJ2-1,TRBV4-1,CASSRGTGNEQFF,TGCGCCAGCAGTCGAGGGACGGGGAATGAGCAGTTCTTC
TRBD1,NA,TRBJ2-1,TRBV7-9,CASSYRTGGYNEQFF,TGTGCCAGCAGCTACAGGACAGGGGGCTACAATGAGCAGTTCTTC
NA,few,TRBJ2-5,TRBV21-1,CASSSGGQGTWETQYF,TGTGCCAGCAGCTCAGGAGGACAGGGGACATGGGAGACCCAGTACTTC
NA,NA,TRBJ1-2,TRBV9,CASSGGRIGYTF,TGTGCCAGCTCAGGAGGAAGGATCGGCTACACCTTC
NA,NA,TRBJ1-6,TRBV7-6,CASSLGTDSPLHF,TGTGCCAGCAGCTTAGGGACAGATTCACCCCTCCACTTT
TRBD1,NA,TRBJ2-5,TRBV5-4,CASSFGQGYETQYF,TGTGCCAGCAGCTTTGGACAGGGCTATGAGACCCAGTACTTC
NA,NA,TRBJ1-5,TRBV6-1,CAADRVDQPQHF,TGTGCCGCGGACCGGGTGGATCAGCCCCAGCATTTT
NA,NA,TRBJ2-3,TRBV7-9,CASSSQTSTDTQYF,TGTGCCAGCAGCTCCCAGACTAGCACAGATACGCAGTATTTT
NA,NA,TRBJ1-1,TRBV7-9,CASSLFGADTEAFF,TGTGCCAGCAGCTTATTTGGGGCGGACACTGAAGCTTTCTTT
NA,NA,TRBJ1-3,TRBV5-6,CASSTGTISGNTIYF,TGTGCCAGCAGCACGGGGACAATCTCTGGAAACACCATATATTTT
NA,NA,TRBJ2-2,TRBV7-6,CASSARVNTGELFF,TGTGCCAGCAGCGCCAGGGTGAACACCGGGGAGCTGTTTTTT
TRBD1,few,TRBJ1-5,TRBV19,CASSISRTGETPYQPQHF,TGTGCCAGTAGTATTTCCCGGACAGGGGAAACTCCTTATCAGCCCCAGCATTTT
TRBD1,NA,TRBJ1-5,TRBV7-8,CASSLGQGVSSNQPQHF,TGTGCCAGCAGCTTAGGCCAGGGGGTATCGAGCAATCAGCCCCAGCATTTT
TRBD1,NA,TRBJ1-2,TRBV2,CASSQKGADNYGYTF,TGTGCCAGCAGCCAGAAGGGGGCGGATAACTATGGCTACACCTTC
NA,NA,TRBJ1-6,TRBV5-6,CASSRGPPRSSPLHF,TGTGCCAGCAGCCGGGGGCCCCCGAGGAGTTCACCCCTCCACTTT
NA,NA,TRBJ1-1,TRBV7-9,CASSVGETLNTEAFF,TGTGCCAGCAGCGTAGGAGAGACGCTTAACACTGAAGCTTTCTTT
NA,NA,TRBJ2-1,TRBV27,CASSPGYGQFF,TGTGCCAGCAGTCCAGGGTATGGGCAGTTCTTC
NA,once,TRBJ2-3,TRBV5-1,CASSLPASETDTQYF,TGCGCCAGCAGCTTGCCGGCTAGCGAGACAGATACGCAGTATTTT
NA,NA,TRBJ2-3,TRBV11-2,CASSSYRTGGTDTQYF,TGTGCCAGCAGCTCCTATCGAACGGGGGGCACAGATACGCAGTATTTT
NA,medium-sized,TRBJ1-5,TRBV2,CASSPGGNQPQHF,TGTGCCAGCAGCCCAGGGGGCAATCAGCCCCAGCATTTT
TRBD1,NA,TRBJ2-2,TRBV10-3,CATLTGKPGELFF,TGTGCCACGTTGACAGGGAAGCCCGGGGAGCTGTTTTTT
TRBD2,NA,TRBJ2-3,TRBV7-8,CASSPWTSPDTQYF,TGTGCCAGCAGCCCCTGGACTAGCCCAGATACGCAGTATTTT
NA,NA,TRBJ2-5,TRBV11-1,CASSLGPSVGTETQYF,TGTGCCAGCAGCTTAGGCCCCTCGGTAGGGACGGAGACCCAGTACTTC
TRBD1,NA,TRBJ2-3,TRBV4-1,CASSQGGGYSTDTQYF,TGCGCCAGCAGCCAAGGAGGGGGCTACAGCACAGATACGCAGTATTTT
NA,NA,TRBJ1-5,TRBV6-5,CASRTGGGSQPQHF,TGTGCCAGCAGGACGGGGGGGGGCAGTCAGCCCCAGCATTTT
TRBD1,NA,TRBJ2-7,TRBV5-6,CASSWEPGQGTEQYF,TGTGCCAGCAGCTGGGAACCGGGACAGGGGACCGAGCAGTACTTC